This T cell receptor (beta chain) was recovered during a study of glioma-infiltrating T cells. CDR3 length: 14 residues. Germline lookup yields CDR1 MNHNS and CDR2 SASEGT. Trimming removed 5 bases at V and 5 bases at J, with 13 bases between. TCR alpha and beta CDR3 regions were amplified from RNA using iRepertoire nested multiplex PCR. Via MiXCR, TCRdb re-called the multiplex PCR reads, giving one row per CDR3 protein. This table has about 21,000 distinct CDR3 sequences, roughly 24% appearing once. Ten or more counts support this clonotype. Its antigen is still unknown. General study points: Tissue-blood divergence was below expectation in non-neoplastic patients, above in gliomas.

This TCR was sampled from a human donor with low-grade glioma or glioblastoma, undergoing nonglioma brain surgery, or in good health (not recorded which). The chain combines TRBV6-1 with TRBJ2-1; D unclear. The source material was glioma tissue, nonneoplastic brain tissue, or PBMCs (not recorded which). In nucleotides, the CDR3 is TGTGCCAGCAGTCCCCGGACCATCAACAATGAGCAGTTCTTC. Encoded protein: CASSPRTINNEQFF.